This TCR beta chain was documented in a study of shared clonotypes between healthy human individuals (dated by TCRdb to 2019 to 2021). About the investigation overall: A couple of women and a few men aged 18 to 49 years were included in the cohort. To estimate repertoire size and how much clonotype sharing occurs between individuals, the study deeply sequenced the blood TCR repertoires of 5 or 6 healthy adults. Per donor, leukapheresis produced somewhere between about 0.9 and 9 billion PBMCs. For each donor, three plates each were used for CD4 naive and CD4 memory, two plates were used for CD8 naive, and one plate was used for CD8 memory. To increase sequencing depth and limit assay-specific biases, different laboratories used diverse techniques to prepare libraries and sequence TCR repertoires.

Using the deep immunoSEQ assay, TCR CDR3 regions were amplified from genomic DNA by multiplex PCR. For each cell subset, the extracted genomic DNA was distributed evenly across all wells of several immunoSEQ 96-well plates, and each plate served as one replicate. For sorted subsets, around 200 ng genomic DNA, equal to about 30,000 T cell genomes, was loaded into each replicate PCR. Purified libraries were measured with a Qubit 3.0 fluorometer, size-checked on a Bioanalyzer 2100, and measured again with the KAPA Library Quantification kit. Every immunoSEQ 96-well plate was sequenced on a dedicated single-read 150-cycle Illumina NextSeq 550 flow cell. In the source study's methods: Because the immunoSEQ output held only junctional sequences and lacked quality scores, the filtering could not match the filtering applied to full-length reads. Sequences were annotated with PyIR, a Python wrapper for IgBLAST v1.9, and V/J genes and CDR3 were assigned using IMGT germline references. Reads with weak V/J assignments (E-value above 1e-6), missing CDR3, stop codons, out-of-frame junctions, or ambiguous translated residues were removed. V3J clonotypes were defined as sequences sharing an identical inferred V gene, J gene, and CDR3 amino acid sequence. Percentage overlap between repertoires was computed as shared unique clonotypes divided by the size of the smaller repertoire. RTK rarefaction, the Chao1 estimator, and Recon v2.1 estimates of unobserved clonotypes were used to assess repertoire richness. For all TCRbeta clonotypes obtained by the gDNA method from a few donors, generation probabilities were computed with OLGA. This immuneACCESS table, as held by TCRdb, lists in-frame sequences with V and J called but not all clones. Of the missing ones, under half trace to an unresolved V gene in checked studies; the others have no known cause. V and J calls and clone size are given by that table; D and trimming were obtained from the DNA. This sample lists 1.5 million to 2.5 million clones; 85% to 95% were detected once. The ten largest account for 0.95% to 1.5% of the sample.

This clone showed up just once. The antigen it binds to is not known. Per-base quality was not reported, and no clone a single base away is much larger than it. What the work shows at the level of the full study, not this receptor alone: When several donors were compared, the shared fraction of clonotypes was 5% to 6.5% for naive CD4, more than 3% for naive CD8, more than 2% for memory CD4, and 0.35% to 0.4% for memory CD8. Only blood was sampled, and tissue TCR repertoires likely differ from those in blood. Naive subsets generally had larger estimated clonotype richness than memory subsets. Higher generation probabilities were observed for clonotypes shared by all four sorted-subset donors than for non-shared clonotypes. Because the study included a small number of donors, the genetic and exposure-history diversity represented was limited. Rarefaction of sorted-subset datasets indicated incomplete sequencing despite the large sequencing depth. Pairwise subsampling indicated that sequencing depth was expected to affect the degree of clonotype sharing among donors.

From the germline V gene (reference sequence), CDR1 is SEHNR and CDR2 is FQNEAQ. The CDR3 numbers 17 residues from cysteine through phenylalanine. The DNA shown is the 51-base CDR3, in frame from base 1. Here V drops 5 bases and J drops 0 bases, and the junction holds 5 bases not matched to any gene. For the CD8 naive samples, CD45RO-negative cells were positively selected for CCR7, yielding a CD45RA+CCR7+ population from which TemRA cells were excluded. The donors were healthy, HIV-negative adults who had no recently reported acute infections or vaccinations. All donors were Caucasian adults living in Nashville, Tennessee, USA. Blood was collected by leukapheresis, and PBMCs were isolated by Ficoll-Histopaque density gradient centrifugation and then cryopreserved in liquid nitrogen vapor phase. Purity and quantity of every magnetically sorted T cell population were checked by analytical flow cytometry. Genomic DNA was isolated from each sorted fraction and quantified by UV absorbance on a Nanodrop 2000c.

Specimen: naive CD8+ T cells sorted from blood. This specimen's cell subset or site label, interpreted: CD45RA+CCR7+. The chain was built from TRBV7-9 and TRBJ2-3; TRBD2 aligns with 13 central bases. The sequence was obtained from a man aged 18 to 29 in good health. Here is the DNA: TGTGCCAGCAGCCTAACTAGCGGGGGGGCTAGCACAGATACGCAGTATTTT. Protein translation: CASSLTSGGASTDTQYF.